This TCR beta chain was obtained from a study of T cells in Graves' hyperthyroidism and ophthalmopathy. General study points: Blood also held most thyroid clonotypes expanded beyond 0.001.

Trimming took 6 bases from V and 8 from J; bases not matched to a gene: 8. This CDR3 has 14 amino acids. In making diagnoses, clinical symptoms, serum thyroxine and TRAb, thyroid ultrasound and orbital computed tomography were all used. This clonotype was counted at least ten times. Its specificity is not known. RNA transcripts gave rise to amplified TCR beta CDR3 regions. A first-round RT-PCR of the TCR CDR3 used the HTBI primer set. TCRdb fed the multiplex PCR reads into MiXCR, producing one record per CDR3 protein. The sample includes about 760,000 distinct CDR3 sequences, 35% of them seen just once.

The TCR was taken from a woman aged 35 to 49 with Graves' hyperthyroidism. The sample taken for sequencing was blood. The chain links TRBV12-3 or TRBV12-4 to TRBJ1-4; 8 bases match TRBD1. CDR3 coding DNA: TGTGCCAGCAGCCGGGACAGGCGGGGGGAAAAACTGTTTTTT. Protein product: CASSRDRRGEKLFF.